These 9 T cell receptor beta chains were all obtained from the same sample, sequenced in a study of blood T cell repertoires in COVID-19. The method was immunoSEQ multiplex PCR; TCRdb's version includes in-frame clones alone and lacks a portion of them. The sample includes 35,000 to 40,000 clones, under 90% of them seen just once. Sequencing used peripheral blood. Receptors originate from a man aged 55 to 70 with COVID-19, enrolled during active disease.

The chain joins TRBV3-1 (or the pseudogene TRBV3-2) to TRBJ1-6; D uncertain. Germline V gene data show CDR1 as LGHDT and CDR2 as YNNKEL (reference sequence). The CDR3 is 16 amino acids. Trimming removed 3 bases at V and 4 bases at J, with 13 bases between. The DNA of the CDR3 is TGTGCCAGCAGCCATGCAGGCGGGGTGTATAATTCACCCCTCCACTTT. Protein: CASSHAGGVYNSPLHF.

In DNA, the CDR3 is TGCGCCAGCAGCCAAGACTTAGGACAGGGCTATGGCTACACCTTC. This encodes CASSQDLGQGYGYTF. The chain combines TRBV4-1 with TRBJ1-2, with 8 bases aligning to TRBD1. Trimming cost V 0 bases and J 4 bases; bases outside gene matches: 4. This CDR3 has 15 residues. Germline-derived CDR1 and CDR2 are MGHRA and YSYEKL.

The chain couples TRBV15 to TRBJ1-4; D gene unclear. Trimming stripped 6 bases from V and 0 bases from J, with 11 bases between. Germline CDR1 and CDR2: LNHNV and YYDKDF (reference sequence). The CDR3 extends over 15 amino acids. The CDR3 here is CATRREISTNEKLFF. DNA of the CDR3: TGTGCCACCAGGAGGGAAATCTCAACTAATGAAAAACTGTTTTTT. The full variable domain, in which reference TRBV15 and TRBJ1-4 provide the parts outside the CDR3, is DAMVIQNPRYQVTQFGKPVTLSCSQTLNHNVMYWYQQKSSQAPKLLFHYYDKDFNNEADTPDNFQSRRPNTSFCFLDIRSPGLGDTAMYLCATRREISTNEKLFFGSGTQLSVL.

This clone was seen a few times. The chain has TRBV27 and TRBJ1-1, with 7 bases fitting TRBD1. The germline V gene has CDR1 MNHEY and CDR2 SMNVEV (reference sequence). J gave up 0 bases and V 6 bases, and 4 bases lay outside the gene matches. The CDR3 is 14 amino acids. The CDR3 bases are TGTGCCAGCAGGACGACAGGGATGAACACTGAAGCTTTCTTT. This encodes CASRTTGMNTEAFF.

The J gene is TRBJ1-6, the V gene TRBV7-2, with 7 bases that match TRBD1. The ends lost 1 base at V and 10 bases at J; junction bases unmatched: 4. The CDR3 is 14 amino acids. CDR1 and CDR2 (germline): SGHTA, FQGNSA. In DNA form, the CDR3 reads TGTGCCAGCAGCTTAGGACAGGGCGTCTCACCCCTCCACTTT. It yields the protein CASSLGQGVSPLHF. Combining the CDR3 with reference TRBV7-2 and TRBJ1-6 gives the whole variable domain GAGVSQSPSNKVTEKGKDVELRCDPISGHTALYWYRQSLGQGLEFLIYFQGNSAPDKSGLPSDRFSAERTGGSVSTLTIQRTQQEDSAVYLCASSLGQGVSPLHFGNGTRLTVT.

The chain recombines TRBV30 with TRBJ2-4; TRBD1 aligns across 12 bases. Germline loops: CDR1 GTSNPN, CDR2 SVGIG (reference sequence). This CDR3 is built from 19 residues. Unmatched junction bases numbered 11, after V lost 2 bases and J lost 0 bases. CDR3 sequence: CAWSSPGQGAVKAKNIQYF. The CDR3 coding sequence is TGTGCCTGGAGTTCCCCGGGACAGGGGGCGGTTAAAGCCAAAAACATTCAGTACTTC. The entire variable domain, with the rest obtained from reference TRBV30 and TRBJ2-4, is as follows: SQTIHQWPATLVQPVGSPLSLECTVEGTSNPNLYWYRQAAGRGLQLLFYSVGIGQISSEVPQNLSASRPQDRQFILSSKKLLLSDSGFYLCAWSSPGQGAVKAKNIQYFGAGTRLSVL.

The V gene is TRBV4-2, the J gene TRBJ1-6; tentative D call: TRBD1 (5 bases). There are 16 residues in the CDR3. Looked up from germline, CDR1 is LGHNA and CDR2 is YNFKEQ. The germline V and J ends were trimmed by 0 bases and 5 bases, with 11 bases remaining between them. The CDR3 reads CASSQEPGLDNSPLHF. CDR3 nucleotide sequence: TGTGCCAGCAGCCAAGAGCCAGGGTTAGATAATTCACCCCTCCACTTT.

CDR3 amino acids: CASSSRETGKNEKLFF. The CDR3 nucleotides are TGTGCCAGCAGTTCCCGCGAAACAGGGAAGAATGAAAAACTGTTTTTT. The J gene is TRBJ1-4, the V gene TRBV28; a weak D match, TRBD1 (6 bases). CDR1 and CDR2 from the germline V gene are MDHEN and SYDVKM. Trimming took off 4 bases at V and 5 bases at J, with 17 bases between the two ends. The CDR3 totals 16 residues.

This chain uses TRBV7-2 with TRBJ1-2, with 10 bases lining up with TRBD1. The CDR3 has 17 residues. Germline V lookup: CDR1 SGHTA, CDR2 FQGNSA. V was pared by 5 bases and J by 7 bases, with 16 bases of the junction left unmatched. The CDR3 DNA reads TGTGCCAGCAGCAACCGACAGGGGGCGTATAAAATTGGTGGCTACACCTTC. Amino acid sequence: CASSNRQGAYKIGGYTF.